Here is one T cell receptor beta chain with its context. This specimen comes from a study of blood T cells in healthy people across ages. The CDR3 loop spans 18 amino acids. The ends lost 0 bases at V and 8 bases at J; junction bases unmatched: 15. The germline V gene has CDR1 SGHRS and CDR2 YFSETQ. Ranging in age from about 6 to 100, the donors were healthy Caucasian individuals from Russia. Each individual donor underwent a draw of ten milliliters of peripheral blood. Using a J-beta primer mix together with a sample-barcoded 5' primer, a second PCR was run for roughly 7 to 12 cycles. TCRdb re-called the 5' RACE reads through MiXCR, storing one row per CDR3 protein. The profile shows some 640,000 distinct CDR3 sequences, about half of them singletons.

The chain employs TRBV5-1 and TRBJ2-1; 9 nucleotides align to TRBD1. The receptor's source is a woman aged 55-75 years in good health. The specimen was blood. The CDR3 region has the DNA TGCGCCAGCAGCTTGGGGGTGCGCCCGGGACAGGGACTTTATGAGCAGTTCTTC. As protein: CASSLGVRPGQGLYEQFF.